This T cell receptor (beta chain) came from a study of identical twins. Study outcomes and limitations: Memory repertoires showed no such pattern, whereas abundant cord blood beta clonotypes carried fewer insertions. Modelling underestimated the level of out-of-frame TCR alpha sharing observed in monozygotic twins.

After template switching added a universal primer site, the resulting cDNA carried unique molecular identifiers. In TCRdb, the 5' RACE reads were re-called with MiXCR into one record per CDR3 protein. The sample lists around 220,000 distinct CDR3 sequences, over 9.5% occurring once. CDR1 is MDHEN, CDR2 SYDVKM, per germline. Trimming cost V 4 bases and J 6 bases, with 16 bases left between them. The CDR3 loop spans 15 amino acids. This clonotype was seen more than once but under ten times. Its antigen is currently unknown. The chain joins TRBV28 to TRBJ2-1; D is possibly TRBD2 (7 bases). Sequencing was done on a sample of memory T cells sorted from blood. The TCR was taken from a middle-aged man in good health. The CDR3 DNA follows: TGTGCCAGCAGTTCTATTGCCGGGGGGCTCAATGAGCAGTTCTTC. Residues: CASSSIAGGLNEQFF.